Here is one TCR beta chain with its context. Its antigen specificity is not known. One base away there is no much larger clone; base qualities are not given. Each collaborating institution followed its own protocols to collect whole blood in K2EDTA tubes. For TCRbeta analysis, collaborator samples were shipped as frozen whole blood, as isolated PBMCs, or as DNA extracted from either sample type. The record originates from a study of blood T cell repertoires in COVID-19 (dated by TCRdb to about 2020). At the level of the whole study: Samples from collaborators originated in the United States, Italy and Spain and spanned both the acute and convalescent phases of COVID-19. A de-identified subject ID, COVID-19 status, age in years and sex were almost always included in the sample metadata. Subjects who had been exposed to COVID-19, were actively infected with it, or had recovered from it provided the deeply sampled blood TCRbeta repertoires that made up the dataset. Where available, HLA class I and class II types were obtained from metadata supplied by the sample provider rather than from assay-based typing. A freely available public database, intended as a resource for researchers studying the immune response to SARS-CoV-2, is where the repertoires were released. The prospective study material was composed of cDNA or gDNA derived from T cells, B-cell-depleted T cells, or PBMCs. Samples came from the ongoing ImmuneRACE study (first 160 participants) plus 1,254 subjects from 6 global collaborators.

CDR1 and CDR2, looked up from the germline V gene, are SQVTM and ANQGSEA. V has 4 bases trimmed and J has 4 bases trimmed; junction bases matching no gene number 6. The CDR3 holds 13 amino acids from the cysteine to the phenylalanine. Just the 39-base CDR3 DNA is kept, in frame starting at base 1. TCRbeta CDR3 regions were amplified from genomic DNA using the immunoSEQ Assay, a bias-controlled multiplex PCR. In the source study's methods: Nucleated cell counts per sample were estimated from amplification of reference gene primers within the assay. Sequence reads were collapsed and filtered to measure the absolute abundance of every unique TCRbeta CDR3 rearrangement. For each sample, productive Simpson clonality was calculated as the square root of Simpson's diversity index across productive rearrangements. TCRdb holds this immuneACCESS table with in-frame rearrangements only. Some clones are missing; in checked studies, unresolved V genes explain under half, and the rest has no known cause. The V and J calls and clone size come from that table; D and trimming were worked out from the DNA. This sample is represented by a few hundred thousand clones; around nine tenths of them were singletons. 1% of the sample is in the top ten clones.

Broader findings and caveats from the paper: How much clinical and demographic metadata was included differed by source and by participant, and the metadata was provided uncurated.

Input material: peripheral blood. The chain is assembled from TRBV29-1 and TRBJ1-1; a stretch of 7 junction bases matches TRBD1. The sequence derives from a man aged 50 to 59 with active or convalescent COVID-19. The CDR3 sequence is CSVGFEGATEAFF. The DNA is as follows: TGCAGCGTTGGTTTCGAGGGGGCCACTGAAGCTTTCTTT.